The rows below give T cell receptor beta chains drawn from one sample of a study of T cells after yellow fever vaccination. TCRdb passed the 5' RACE reads through MiXCR, listing each CDR3 protein once. The repertoire holds 500,000 to 650,000 distinct CDR3 sequences, with about 12% as singletons. The sample consisted of PBMCs, taken on the day of the yellow fever booster vaccination. These receptors were collected from a man younger than 40 who received the YFV17D yellow fever vaccine. CDR3s include the opening cysteine and the closing phenylalanine or tryptophan. A D gene is named only where the DNA matches it firmly.

>TRBD1|TRBV6-1
CASTGQGRGKTQYF
>-|TRBV7-9
CASSHPDLEQETQYF
>TRBD2|TRBV11-2
CASSRISGTTTDTQYF
>-|TRBV29-1
CSVANSNEQFF
>-|TRBV4-3
CASSQSPRLDEQFF
>-|TRBV20-1
CSARLGAHVQETQYF
>TRBD1|TRBV5-1
CASSLATGTQETQYF
>-|TRBV25-1
CASSVAGRGNTDTQYF
>-|TRBV5-1
CASRLDSANTGELFF
>-|TRBV7-2
CASSPGPKPGLSQYF
>-|TRBV27
CASSDRGPSNYGYTF
>-|TRBV20-1
CSARSRARSPLHF
>-|TRBV15
CATSQGRKDTQYF
>TRBD1|TRBV5-1
CASSLGTGGGDTQYF
>TRBD2|TRBV18
CASSLVSGMGGGDNEQFF
>-|TRBV15
CATAWLGDTQYF
>-|TRBV14
CASSQDRSYTETQYF
>-|TRBV20-1
CSASPIRGKSYEQYF
>TRBD1|TRBV28
CASSGLKTGTGSQVETQYF
>-|TRBV20-1
CSAVRDSPYEQYF
>-|TRBV20-1
CSARDLPGEGYTF
>-|TRBV5-1
CASSTGTVIGELFF
>-|TRBV7-2
CASSFITDTQYF
>TRBD1|TRBV20-1
CSGGEVGRGATEAFF
>-|TRBV5-6
CASSFRGTSTDTQYF
>-|TRBV21-1
CASSNLLAGGHEQYF
>TRBD1|TRBV28
CASSLTGQGANEQFF
>TRBD2|TRBV12-3/TRBV12-4
CASSGTSGIYEQFF
>-|TRBV7-2
CASSLGTIPPWEQYF
>-|TRBV29-1
CSASATNTEAFF
>-|TRBV6-5
CASSSLGQPQHF
>-|TRBV9
CASSSQDGWTEAFF
>TRBD1|TRBV7-3
CASSLTDVQGAEQFF
>-|TRBV20-1
CSAREGQPQHF
>-|TRBV20-1
CSASTDQAYEQYF
>-|TRBV12-3/TRBV12-4
CASSPGSVYNSPLHF
>-|TRBV6-1
CASSPGTTGELFF
>TRBD1|TRBV18
CASSPIAGQLNQPQHF
>TRBD2|TRBV10-3
CAISGLADRIQFF
>-|TRBV5-1
CASSLERGEQFF
>TRBD1|TRBV4-2
CASSRQGRGADRGLPSSYEQYF